The 20 T cell receptor beta chains given below trace back to one sample, sequenced in a study of neurological immune-mediated disorders (dated by TCRdb to between 2018 and 2020). Receptor amplification or capture employed 5' RACE. TCRdb shows the sequencer as Illumina HiSeq 2500. The public reads were quality trimmed at Q25 with fastp and then assembled into clones with MiXCR by TCRdb, keeping productive beta chains. Entries that share a CDR3 protein sequence are merged under the most common genes and DNA. This sample has about 38,000 distinct CDR3 sequences in its table, and roughly 4.8% of those were observed once. The top ten clones comprise 9% to 10% of the sample. The source material was CD4+ T cells from blood. The receptor set was obtained from a man in his late teens or twenties in good health.

Many counts were recorded for this clonotype. The chain couples TRBV7-2 to TRBJ2-7; 7 bases map to TRBD1. Germline CDR1 reads SGHTA; CDR2 reads FQGNSA. The CDR3 is 15 residues long. Trimming cost V 5 bases and J 0 bases; bases outside gene matches: 7. CDR3 nucleotides: TGTGCCAGCAGCCAATTGGGGGACAGCTCCTACGAGCAGTACTTC. Amino acid sequence: CASSQLGDSSYEQYF.

This clonotype was observed at least ten times. The chain carries TRBV27 and TRBJ2-7; 15 bases line up with TRBD2. The J segment lost 5 bases and the V segment lost 5 bases, leaving 4 bases of the junction unmatched. The CDR3 loop spans 15 amino acids. The V gene's germline CDR1 is MNHEY and CDR2 SMNVEV (reference sequence). CDR3 sequence reads: CASSRTSGGAHEQYF. CDR3 nucleotides: TGTGCCAGCAGTCGGACTAGCGGGGGGGCCCACGAGCAGTACTTC.

This clonotype was observed at least ten times. V and J are TRBV20-1 and TRBJ2-1; 11 nucleotides match TRBD2. Germline V gives CDR1 DFQATT, CDR2 SNEGSKA (reference sequence). The junction had 10 bases not matched to a gene; V was cut back by 6 bases and J by 9 bases. This CDR3 has 14 amino acids. The CDR3 sequence: CSAPSGGRLSEQFF. In nucleotides, the CDR3 is TGCAGTGCACCTAGCGGGGGGCGATTAAGTGAGCAGTTCTTC.

Many counts were recorded for this clonotype. The chain carries TRBV9 and TRBJ1-1; D gene ambiguous. Trimming stripped 2 bases from V and 6 bases from J, with 11 bases between. Germline V gives CDR1 SGDLS, CDR2 YYNGEE. CDR3 length: 13 amino acids. The CDR3 is CASSVGQFAEAFF. As DNA, the CDR3 is TGTGCCAGCAGCGTCGGCCAATTCGCTGAAGCTTTCTTT.

This clonotype was seen at least ten times. The chain is built from TRBV5-1 and TRBJ2-5; a possible D gene is TRBD2 (5 bases). From germline, CDR1 is SGHRS and CDR2 YFSETQ. Trimming took off 1 base at V and 4 bases at J, with 11 bases between the two ends. The length of the CDR3 is 14 residues. DNA for the CDR3: TGCGCCAGCAGCTTGCCTACGGGGTCAGAGACCCAGTACTTC. As protein: CASSLPTGSETQYF.

This clonotype was seen many times. The genes are TRBV5-6 and TRBJ1-5, with unresolved D. Trimming removed 0 bases from V and 6 bases from J, with 4 bases in between. CDR1 and CDR2 from the germline V gene are SGHDT and YYEEEE. The CDR3 sequence is 12 residues long. As DNA, the CDR3 is TGTGCCAGCAGCTTGGGTCGTCAGCCCCAGCATTTT. Encoded protein: CASSLGRQPQHF.

By proportion, this clonotype is large (0.1 to 1%). This chain uses TRBV20-1 with TRBJ2-3; D may be TRBD2 (5 bases). The CDR3 length is 14 residues. Trimming pared 2 bases from V and 0 bases from J, leaving 9 bases between. In germline, CDR1 is DFQATT, CDR2 SNEGSKA (reference sequence). This CDR3 is CSARPRTSTDTQYF. The CDR3 DNA reads as TGCAGTGCTAGACCAAGGACTAGCACAGATACGCAGTATTTT.

The chain has TRBV5-6 and TRBJ1-2; 8 bases map to TRBD1. This CDR3 comprises 15 residues. The J segment lost 4 bases and the V segment lost 2 bases, leaving 7 bases of the junction unmatched. The germline CDR1 and CDR2 sequences are SGHDT and YYEEEE. CDR3 bases: TGTGCCAGCAGCTTCGGGACAGGTCGGGCCTATGGCTACACCTTC. This codes for CASSFGTGRAYGYTF.

This clonotype was counted at least ten times. The rearrangement uses TRBV5-1 and TRBJ2-2, with 10 nucleotides matching TRBD1. The germline gives CDR1 SGHRS, CDR2 YFSETQ. Trimming removed 4 bases from V and 3 bases from J; junction bases left unmatched: 12. CDR3 length: 18 residues. The DNA of the CDR3 is TGCGCCAGCAGCCCGGAGGGACAGGGGCCTTACGACACCGGGGAGCTGTTTTTT. This codes for CASSPEGQGPYDTGELFF.

This clonotype was detected ten times or more. The chain uses TRBV9 and TRBJ2-3, with D perhaps matching TRBD2 (5 bases). The CDR3 sequence is 16 residues long. CDR1 SGDLS and CDR2 YYNGEE come from the germline V gene. The V end lost 4 bases, the J end lost 3 bases, and 18 bases lay between the germline ends. CDR3 nucleotide sequence: TGTGCCAGCAGCACCCCCCTCGTCGGGATAACAGATACGCAGTATTTT. It translates to CASSTPLVGITDTQYF.

This clonotype was counted ten times or more. This sequence joins TRBV7-6 and TRBJ2-5, with TRBD1 matching 7 bases. The CDR3 covers 16 residues. Germline CDR1 is SGHVS and CDR2 is FNYEAQ. V dropped 1 base and J dropped 0; count of bases not matched to a gene: 5. The CDR3 sequence is CASSLGQGQYQETQYF. The CDR3 DNA is TGTGCCAGCAGCTTAGGGCAGGGACAGTACCAAGAGACCCAGTACTTC.

This clonotype was seen at least ten times. The rearrangement uses TRBV6-5 and TRBJ1-1, with D unclear. V lost 1 base and J lost 4, with 10 bases in between. Germline V CDR1 and CDR2: MNHEY, SVGAGI. This CDR3 comprises 14 residues. CDR3 loop: CASSYFYSGTEAFF. For the CDR3, the DNA is TGTGCCAGCAGTTACTTTTACAGCGGCACTGAAGCTTTCTTT.

This clonotype was detected many times. J is TRBJ2-2 and V is TRBV5-6, with D possibly being TRBD2 (6 bases). V lost 1 base to trimming and J lost 4 bases, with 14 bases between them. Germline V gene data show CDR1 as SGHDT and CDR2 as YYEEEE. This CDR3 comprises 16 residues. The CDR3 coding sequence is TGTGCCAGCAGCTTGTGGAGGGGCGGAGGCACCGGGGAGCTGTTTTTT. Its protein product is CASSLWRGGGTGELFF.

The sample holds many counts of this clonotype. The rearrangement links TRBV6-5 to TRBJ2-4; 8 nucleotides match TRBD1. This CDR3 region has 14 residues. The V gene end was trimmed by 6 bases and the J gene end by 6 bases; junction bases not matched to a gene: 7. Germline values: CDR1 MNHEY, CDR2 SVGAGI. The CDR3 bases are TGTGCCAGCAGACCCCCGGACAGGGTAAACATTCAGTACTTC. Its protein product is CASRPPDRVNIQYF.

This chain joins TRBV4-2 and TRBJ2-5; no firm D call. CDR1 and CDR2 from the germline V gene are LGHNA and YNFKEQ. This CDR3 is 13 amino acids long. The V and J ends lost 0 bases and 3 bases respectively, with 5 bases between them. The CDR3 DNA reads TGTGCCAGCAGCCAAGACCCCAAAGAGACCCAGTACTTC. Protein product: CASSQDPKETQYF.

This clonotype showed up many times. V is TRBV6-1 and J is TRBJ2-7; TRBD1 matches 7 bases. The V segment lost 5 bases and the J segment 6 bases; nucleotides outside the gene matches: 7. Germline V gene data show CDR1 as MNHNS and CDR2 as SASEGT. The CDR3 totals 13 residues. CDR3 in amino acids: CASSFLRDSEQYF. The CDR3 coding sequence is TGTGCCAGCAGTTTTCTCCGGGACAGCGAGCAGTACTTC.

This clonotype was observed many times. The CDR3 region is CASSSGLAGAPDTQYF. Here the CDR3 DNA reads TGTGCCAGCAGTTCGGGACTAGCGGGGGCCCCAGATACGCAGTATTTT. This chain uses TRBV6-6 with TRBJ2-3, with TRBD2 identical over 14 bases. The CDR3 runs 16 residues. V trimming: 4 bases; J trimming: 4 bases; junction bases outside the gene matches: 4. The germline CDR1 and CDR2 sequences are MNHNY and SVGAGI (reference sequence).

The sample holds many counts of this clonotype. This chain connects TRBV7-9 to TRBJ1-1, with D unclear. V dropped 5 bases and J dropped 0 bases, with 13 bases sitting between them. The V gene's germline CDR1 is SEHNR and CDR2 FQNEAQ (reference sequence). The CDR3 is made up of 15 amino acids. The CDR3 sequence is CASSLQASVNTEAFF. The CDR3 nucleotides are TGTGCCAGCAGCCTCCAGGCGTCCGTGAACACTGAAGCTTTCTTT.

In its sample, this clonotype was seen many times. The J gene is TRBJ2-7, the V gene TRBV7-8, with D possibly matching TRBD2 (7 bases). The V end was cut by 4 bases, the J end by 5 bases, with 12 bases between. Germline V gene sequence: CDR1 SGHVS, CDR2 FQNEAQ. The CDR3 sequence is 13 residues long. In nucleotides, the CDR3 is TGTGCCAGCAGCTCGGGGGGCCTGAACGAGCAGTACTTC. It is translated as CASSSGGLNEQYF.

The sample holds many counts of this clonotype. This chain uses TRBV28 with TRBJ1-2; D is unresolved. Per the germline V gene, CDR1 is MDHEN and CDR2 is SYDVKM. There are 13 residues in the CDR3. Trimming took off 5 bases at V and 6 bases at J, with 13 bases between the two ends. The chain's CDR3 is CASSPSVVNGYTF. DNA of the CDR3: TGTGCCAGCAGTCCCTCTGTGGTGAATGGCTACACCTTC.